This T cell receptor (beta chain) comes out of a study of shared clonotypes between healthy human individuals. As for the study in general: With ages of 18 to 49, the donors were a couple of women and a few men. Study results and caveats: Compared with clonotypes that all four donors shared, non-shared clonotypes had lower generation probabilities. The rarefaction results pointed to incomplete sorted-subset sequencing despite large depth.

The ends were cut back, 1 base at V and 4 bases at J, with 8 bases in the middle. Germline loops: CDR1 SGHVS, CDR2 FQNEAQ. The CDR3 runs to 13 residues. Points on this clone: Antigen: not known.

Libraries were prepared by immunoSEQ multiplex PCR; TCRdb keeps only in-frame clonotypes and omits some of them. Of fewer than 1.6 million clones in the sample, approximately 98.5% are singletons; the top ten hold approximately 0.4%. The genes are TRBV7-8 and TRBJ2-7; D is unresolved. The specimen sequenced was naive CD4+ T cells sorted from blood. Subset given: CD45RA+ positively selected. This sequence originates from a man under 40 in good health. The CDR3 DNA sequence: TGTGCCAGCAGCTTAGTTTCCAGATACGAGCAGTACTTC. Its protein product is CASSLVSRYEQYF.